This T cell receptor (beta chain) originates from a study of Graves' ophthalmopathy and Graves' hyperthyroidism. Beta-chain TCR CDR3 regions were amplified from RNA transcripts. First-round RT-PCR employed HTBI primers, with a second-round multiplex PCR after it. TCRdb re-derived calls from the multiplex PCR reads in MiXCR, one entry per CDR3 protein. The sample holds some 210,000 distinct CDR3 sequences, less than 30% seen once. The table lists this clonotype with many counts. This CDR3 has 21 residues. Germline CDR1 MNHGY, CDR2 SVAAGI. V lost 8 bases and J lost 1, with 32 bases in between. This clonotype originated in a man between 50 and 59 years old with Graves' ophthalmopathy. The chain links TRBV6-9 to TRBJ2-2; tentatively, D is TRBD1 (6 bases). The sequencing input was peripheral blood. For the CDR3, the DNA is TGTGCCAGCTCGGTTACGGTTATACGGACAGCCAGGGCCTTGAACACCGGGGAGCTGTTTTTT. Translating it yields CASSVTVIRTARALNTGELFF.